This TCR beta chain was captured by sequencing in a study of blood T cell repertoires in COVID-19 (dated by TCRdb to between 2020 and 2021). Regarding the complete study: The collaborator samples originated in the United States, Italy and Spain and spanned the acute and convalescent phases of COVID-19. The prospective study material was composed of cDNA or gDNA derived from T cells, B-cell-depleted T cells, or PBMCs. Deeply sampled blood TCRbeta repertoires from subjects exposed to, actively infected with, or recovered from COVID-19 were included in the dataset. The repertoires were released in a freely available public database intended as a resource for research on the immune response to SARS-CoV-2. Samples came from the ongoing ImmuneRACE study (first 160 participants) plus 1,254 subjects from 6 global collaborators. A de-identified subject ID, COVID-19 status, age in years and sex were almost always included in the sample metadata. Where available, HLA class I and class II types were taken from metadata supplied by the sample provider and were not determined by assay-based typing.

TCRbeta CDR3 regions were amplified from genomic DNA by means of the immunoSEQ Assay, a bias-controlled multiplex PCR. The paper's processing steps were these. The number of nucleated cells in each sample was estimated from the amplification of reference gene primers within the assay. To quantify the absolute abundance of each unique TCRbeta CDR3 rearrangement, sequence reads were collapsed and filtered. Productive Simpson clonality was computed per sample as the square root of Simpson's diversity index over productive rearrangements. The immuneACCESS repertoire file appears here via TCRdb, limited to in-frame rearrangements. These files lack a portion of the clones; in checked studies, under half of the deficit traces to unresolved V genes, and the cause of the others is not known. Clonal size and the V and J genes are those of that table, whereas D and trimming came from the DNA. Across this sample there are tens of thousands of clones, with 87% seen only once. The top ten clones comprise about 9.3% of the sample.

Inclusive of the bounding cysteine and phenylalanine, the CDR3 is 15 residues long. Only the CDR3 part of the read is kept: 45 bases, read in frame from the first base. Via the germline V gene, CDR1 is SGHRS and CDR2 YFSETQ. V and J are trimmed by 4 bases and 4 bases, and the gene matches miss 7 bases of the junction. Beyond this particular receptor, the publication reports: Clinical and demographic metadata were provided uncurated, with the amount varying by source and participant.

As regards this clone: Its specific antigen is unknown. No quality values exist for individual bases; no much larger clone is one base distant.

Collaborating institutions collected whole blood in K2EDTA tubes following their own protocols. For TCRbeta analysis, collaborators shipped samples in one of three forms: frozen whole blood, isolated PBMCs, or DNA extracted from either of those sample types. The sample taken for sequencing was peripheral blood. The origin of this receptor is a human donor with active COVID-19. The donor label of this sample is uncertain. Recombination linked TRBV5-1 to TRBJ1-1; 10 bases in between match TRBD1. This receptor carries the CDR3 CASSPRTGGSTEAFF. In nucleotides, the sequence is TGCGCCAGCAGCCCAAGGACAGGGGGGAGCACTGAAGCTTTCTTT.